The next 27 T cell receptor beta chains were all read from a single sample in a study of blood T cell repertoires in COVID-19. Only in-frame clones appear in the TCRdb table, and some are missing; sequencing was by immunoSEQ multiplex PCR. The data contain approximately 160,000 clones, roughly nine tenths of them seen just once; the ten biggest clones take up more than 6.5%. Source material: PBMCs or T cells enriched from blood (not recorded which). These receptors were collected from a woman in her 50s who had recovered from COVID-19.

V is TRBV6-1 and J is TRBJ2-2; 10 nucleotides match TRBD2. The germline V gene has CDR1 MNHNS and CDR2 SASEGT. V was clipped by 1 base and J by 6 bases; unmatched bases: 8. This CDR3 comprises 17 residues. In DNA form, the CDR3 reads TGTGCCAGCAGTGAAGGGTCTAGCGGGAGCTTCTCCGGGGAGCTGTTTTTT. This sequence encodes CASSEGSSGSFSGELFF.

The CDR3 loop reads CATTGTGAHTGELFF. DNA of the CDR3: TGTGCCACCACCGGGACAGGGGCACACACCGGGGAGCTGTTTTTT. The rearrangement links TRBV19 to TRBJ2-2, with 10 bases matching TRBD1. The ends lost 10 bases at V and 3 bases at J; junction bases unmatched: 8. This CDR3 has 15 residues. CDR1 is LNHDA and CDR2 is SQIVND in the germline V gene (reference sequence). The whole variable domain, filled in from reference TRBV19 and TRBJ2-2, reads DGGITQSPKYLFRKEGQNVTLSCEQNLNHDAMYWYRQDPGQGLRLIYYSQIVNDFQKGDIAEGYSVSREKKESFPLTVTSAQKNPTAFYLCATTGTGAHTGELFFGEGSRLTVL.

Turning to this clone: Distinct nucleotide sequences in the sample also encode this CDR3. This chain connects TRBV11-3 to TRBJ1-1; D is unclear. The V end was cut by 1 base, the J end by 1 base, with 4 bases between. CDR3 length: 13 residues. Germline V lookup: CDR1 SGHNT, CDR2 YENEEA. The CDR3 sequence: CASSLGRNTEAFF. The CDR3 nucleotides are TGTGCCAGCAGCTTAGGGAGGAACACTGAAGCTTTCTTT.

The CDR3 nucleotides read TGTGCCAGCAGCTTACGGGCGGGGGGGAGAACTGAAGCTTTCTTT. Residues: CASSLRAGGRTEAFF. The rearrangement uses TRBV11-3 and TRBJ1-1; D is possibly TRBD1 (5 bases). CDR3 size: 15 residues. Trimming took 2 bases from V and 5 from J, leaving 15 bases between them. Germline values: CDR1 SGHNT, CDR2 YENEEA.

This clone was found once. The V call is TRBV11-2, the J call TRBJ2-1, with D possibly being TRBD1 (6 bases). CDR1 is SGHAT, CDR2 FQNNGV, per germline. V dropped 4 bases and J dropped 4 bases, with 14 bases sitting between them. CDR3 length equals 15 residues. CDR3 coding DNA: TGTGCCAGCAGCTCTAGACAGGTGGCATACAATGAGCAGTTCTTC. Its translation: CASSSRQVAYNEQFF.

V usage is TRBV11-2 and J usage is TRBJ2-1; TRBD2 might be the D (5 bases). The germline V gene encodes CDR1 SGHAT and CDR2 FQNNGV. The V and J ends lost 1 base and 4 bases respectively, with 11 bases between them. The CDR3 loop spans 15 amino acids. For the CDR3, the DNA is TGTGCCAGCAGCTTAGGACCCGGGGATTACAATGAGCAGTTCTTC. This encodes CASSLGPGDYNEQFF.

The chain has TRBV18 and TRBJ1-6; 7 bases are a match to TRBD1. CDR1 is KGHSH and CDR2 is LQKENI in the germline V gene. J gave up 7 bases and V 5 bases, and 11 bases lay outside the gene matches. The CDR3 has 16 amino acids. This CDR3 is CASSSGGQRLNSPLHF. In nucleotides, the CDR3 is TGTGCCAGCTCAAGCGGGGGACAGAGACTAAATTCACCCCTCCACTTT.

V is TRBV28 and J is TRBJ2-7; the match to TRBD2 covers 12 bases. V lost 4 bases and J lost 0; bases outside the gene matches: 10. The germline CDR1 and CDR2 sequences are MDHEN and SYDVKM. This CDR3 has 18 amino acids. CDR3 sequence (DNA): TGTGCCAGCAGTTCCATTCACCCGACTAGCGGGAGCTCCTACGAGCAGTACTTC. Residues: CASSSIHPTSGSSYEQYF.

The rearrangement links TRBV25-1 to TRBJ1-6; D is undetermined. V shed 4 bases and J shed 9 bases, with 4 bases lying between them. The length of the CDR3 is 11 residues. Germline V gene lookup returns CDR1 MGHDK and CDR2 SYGVNS. For the CDR3, the DNA is TGTGCCAGCAGTGGCGGTTCACCCCTCCACTTT. This encodes CASSGGSPLHF.

This clone was recorded once. This chain links TRBV7-9 with TRBJ2-1; D unresolved. V was shortened by 1 base and J by 12 bases, with 10 bases between the two germline ends. Germline assignment: CDR1 SEHNR and CDR2 FQNEAQ (reference sequence). CDR3 length equals 12 residues. Here the CDR3 DNA reads TGTGCCAGCAGCTTAGACCTAATGAGGCAGTTCTTC. It encodes CASSLDLMRQFF.

The chain is built from TRBV18 and TRBJ2-1; 7 nucleotides match TRBD1. Trimming removed 5 bases from V and 2 bases from J; junction bases left unmatched: 3. This CDR3 comprises 14 residues. Germline CDR1 KGHSH, CDR2 LQKENI. The CDR3: CASSRQGPYNEQFF. The CDR3, as DNA: TGTGCCAGCTCAAGACAGGGTCCCTACAATGAGCAGTTCTTC.

This chain connects TRBV7-9 to TRBJ2-7; 9 bases agree with TRBD2. There are 13 residues in the CDR3. Germline loops: CDR1 SEHNR, CDR2 FQNEAQ (reference sequence). V shed 6 bases and J 0 bases; nucleotides not matched to a gene: 0. CDR3 nucleotide sequence: TGTGCCAGCAGTAGCGGGAGCTCCTACGAGCAGTACTTC. Protein sequence: CASSSGSSYEQYF.

The gene calls are TRBV4-1 and TRBJ2-2, with 9 nucleotides matching TRBD2. This CDR3 has 19 residues. J gave up 0 bases and V 0 bases, and 8 bases lay outside the gene matches. Germline-derived CDR1 and CDR2 are MGHRA and YSYEKL. The CDR3 DNA sequence: TGCGCCAGCAGCCAAGATCCGGGGTTAGCGGGGGCGAACACCGGGGAGCTGTTTTTT. Residues: CASSQDPGLAGANTGELFF.

This clone was detected once. This specimen includes other DNA sequences encoding the same CDR3. This chain links TRBV5-1 with TRBJ2-5, with D maybe TRBD2 (7 bases). Trimming cost V 1 base and J 4 bases, with 8 bases left between them. The CDR3 consists of 13 residues. Germline lookup yields CDR1 SGHRS and CDR2 YFSETQ. CDR3 in amino acids: CASSLRGGETQYF. The CDR3 bases are TGCGCCAGCAGCTTGAGGGGGGGAGAGACCCAGTACTTC.

The V call is TRBV28, the J call TRBJ1-6, with D unclear. This CDR3 is 13 amino acids long. Germline CDR1 is MDHEN and CDR2 is SYDVKM. V was cut by 10 bases and J by 7 bases, with 14 bases left in between. CDR3 nucleotides: TGTGCCACCCGGAAGGGAGCGAATTCACCCCTCCACTTT. As protein: CATRKGANSPLHF.

This clone was detected only a few times. V and J are TRBV28 and TRBJ1-2; D not resolved. V was pared by 6 bases and J by 0 bases, with 5 bases between. Germline V gene sequence: CDR1 MDHEN, CDR2 SYDVKM. The CDR3 runs to 12 residues. The CDR3 DNA is TGTGCCAGCAGCCAGACTAACTATGGCTACACCTTC. Its translation: CASSQTNYGYTF.

The chain carries TRBV9 and TRBJ2-5; the D is unclear. The CDR3 is 13 residues long. The V end was cut by 0 bases, the J end by 3 bases, with 6 bases between. The germline CDR1 and CDR2 sequences are SGDLS and YYNGEE. The CDR3 DNA reads as TGTGCCAGCAGCGTAGTATCCGAAGAGACCCAGTACTTC. Its translation is CASSVVSEETQYF.

V gene TRBV7-2 combines with J gene TRBJ1-5; 10 nucleotides match TRBD1. The V gene end was trimmed by 0 bases and the J gene end by 7 bases; junction bases not matched to a gene: 3. The CDR3 is 15 residues long. Germline loops: CDR1 SGHTA, CDR2 FQGNSA. CDR3: CASSLAGTGAQPQHF. The CDR3 nucleotides are TGTGCCAGCAGCTTAGCGGGGACAGGGGCCCAGCCCCAGCATTTT.

V usage is TRBV18 and J usage is TRBJ2-1; a weak D match, TRBD2 (6 bases). Germline V gene sequence: CDR1 KGHSH, CDR2 LQKENI. V lost 6 bases to trimming and J lost 4 bases, with 16 bases between them. The CDR3 consists of 15 residues. This CDR3 reads CASSSNSGPYNEQFF. CDR3 DNA: TGTGCCAGCTCGTCGAATAGCGGCCCTTACAATGAGCAGTTCTTC.

V usage is TRBV7-2 and J usage is TRBJ2-7; 9 nucleotides match TRBD1. The CDR3 extends over 14 amino acids. V trimming: 5 bases; J trimming: 0 bases; junction bases outside the gene matches: 2. The germline V gene has CDR1 SGHTA and CDR2 FQGNSA. The CDR3 sequence: CASSLQGASYEQYF. The CDR3 coding sequence is TGTGCCAGCAGCCTACAGGGGGCCTCCTACGAGCAGTACTTC.

This chain connects TRBV5-1 to TRBJ2-7; weak D call: TRBD1 (6 bases). With 3 bases removed from V and 2 bases from J, the gap between germline ends came to 15 bases. The CDR3 covers 15 residues. Germline values: CDR1 SGHRS, CDR2 YFSETQ. The CDR3 spells CASSSGDIRTYEQYF. The CDR3 DNA is TGCGCCAGCAGCTCCGGGGACATTCGAACCTACGAGCAGTACTTC.

The chain couples TRBV28 to TRBJ2-1, with D perhaps matching TRBD2 (6 bases). From germline, CDR1 is MDHEN and CDR2 SYDVKM. V lost 3 bases and J 2 bases, leaving 11 bases between the germline ends. There are 15 residues in the CDR3. In nucleotides, the CDR3 is TGTGCCAGCAGTTTTACGGCGGGACCCTACAATGAGCAGTTCTTC. Its protein product is CASSFTAGPYNEQFF. Variable domain in full (rest from reference TRBV28 and TRBJ2-1): DVKVTQSSRYLVKRTGEKVFLECVQDMDHENMFWYRQDPGLGLRLIYFSYDVKMKEKGDIPEGYSVSREKKERFSLILESASTNQTSMYLCASSFTAGPYNEQFFGPGTRLTVL.

V gene TRBV3-1 (or the pseudogene TRBV3-2) combines with J gene TRBJ2-7; unclear D gene. Looked up from germline, CDR1 is LGHDT and CDR2 is YNNKEL (reference sequence). The CDR3 is 13 residues long. Trimming pared 4 bases from V and 2 bases from J, leaving 9 bases between. CDR3 in amino acids: CASSPLGPYEQYF. The CDR3 DNA reads as TGTGCCAGCAGCCCCTTGGGCCCCTACGAGCAGTACTTC.

This clone was detected only a few times. Other nucleotide sequences from this sample produce the same CDR3. This chain joins TRBV28 and TRBJ1-4; 8 positions match TRBD1. CDR3 length equals 15 residues. With 5 bases clipped from V and 6 bases from J, the junction kept 8 bases outside the gene matches. Germline V gives CDR1 MDHEN, CDR2 SYDVKM. The chain's CDR3 is CASSPRTGRYEKLFF. CDR3 DNA: TGTGCCAGCAGTCCTCGGACAGGGCGCTATGAAAAACTGTTTTTT.

CDR3 amino acids: CASSPPPRGNTEAFF. As DNA, the CDR3 is TGTGCCAGCTCACCACCGCCCAGGGGGAACACTGAAGCTTTCTTT. The chain recombines TRBV18 with TRBJ1-1; D is possibly TRBD1 (6 bases). Germline V gives CDR1 KGHSH, CDR2 LQKENI. V was shortened by 0 bases and J by 1 base, with 9 bases between the two germline ends. This CDR3 is built from 15 residues.

This chain connects TRBV2 to TRBJ1-2, with 8 bases lining up with TRBD1. Germline V gene lookup returns CDR1 SNHLY and CDR2 FYNNEI. The J segment lost 5 bases and the V segment lost 1 base, leaving 6 bases of the junction unmatched. This CDR3 is built from 15 residues. The CDR3 is CASSEGQGARYGYTF. CDR3 sequence (DNA): TGTGCCAGCAGTGAAGGGCAGGGGGCTCGATATGGCTACACCTTC.

The V and J genes are TRBV5-1 and TRBJ1-2; D might be TRBD1 (6 bases). V was trimmed by 2 bases and J by 4 bases, leaving 12 bases between them. Germline V gives CDR1 SGHRS, CDR2 YFSETQ. This CDR3 comprises 14 residues. The CDR3 loop reads CASSLQGESYGYTF. Written as DNA, the CDR3 is TGCGCCAGCAGCTTACAGGGAGAGAGCTATGGCTACACCTTC. Full variable domain (missing parts from reference TRBV5-1 and TRBJ1-2): KAGVTQTPRYLIKTRGQQVTLSCSPISGHRSVSWYQQTPGQGLQFLFEYFSETQRNKGNFPGRFSGRQFSNSRSEMNVSTLELGDSALYLCASSLQGESYGYTFGSGTRLTVV.